The 29 T cell receptor beta chains reported below all come from one sample, sequenced in a study of T-cell memory formation after mild COVID-19. TCRdb ran MiXCR on the 5' RACE reads and lists one entry per CDR3 protein. The sample carries 350,000 to 450,000 distinct CDR3 sequences, approximately 24% recorded once. The source material was PBMCs or a T cell subset sorted from them (not recorded which). The receptors were gathered from an adult woman who had mild COVID-19 (a few samples of this study predate the infection). Cell type and time point are not known.

This clonotype was observed a handful of times. The rearrangement joins TRBV12-3 or TRBV12-4 to TRBJ2-3; no clear D gene. V gave up 6 bases and J gave up 13 bases, with 20 bases separating them. This CDR3 contains 13 residues. CDR3 in amino acids: CASSLVRLGWEYF. In nucleotides, the CDR3 is TGTGCCAGCAGCCTCGTCCGACTGGGATGGGAGTATTTT.

This chain links TRBV7-8 with TRBJ2-7; TRBD2 aligns across 8 bases. The CDR3 loop spans 15 amino acids. Germline-derived CDR1 and CDR2 are SGHVS and FQNEAQ. V lost 4 bases to trimming and J lost 5 bases; unmatched junction nucleotides: 10. The CDR3 region is CASSSQREILHEQYF. The CDR3, as DNA: TGTGCCAGCAGCTCGCAGCGGGAGATATTACACGAGCAGTACTTC.

This clonotype was observed a handful of times. The chain combines TRBV9 with TRBJ2-3; D not certain. With 0 bases removed from V and 2 bases from J, the gap between germline ends came to 7 bases. This CDR3 spans 14 amino acids. Germline V gene data show CDR1 as SGDLS and CDR2 as YYNGEE. The CDR3 region is CASSVEAPTDTQYF. DNA of the CDR3: TGTGCCAGCAGCGTAGAAGCGCCCACAGATACGCAGTATTTT.

This clonotype was counted only a few times. The chain is built from TRBV9 and TRBJ2-1; 10 positions agree with TRBD2. This CDR3 contains 16 residues. The germline CDR1 and CDR2 sequences are SGDLS and YYNGEE. The trim removed 4 bases at V and 2 bases at J, leaving 6 bases unmatched. The CDR3, as DNA: TGTGCCAGCAGCTCACAAAGCGGGGGGGCCTACAATGAGCAGTTCTTC. Its translation is CASSSQSGGAYNEQFF. The full variable domain, completed using reference TRBV9 and TRBJ2-1, is DSGVTQTPKHLITATGQRVTLRCSPRSGDLSVYWYQQSLDQGLQFLIQYYNGEERAKGNILERFSAQQFPDLHSELNLSSLELGDSALYFCASSSQSGGAYNEQFFGPGTRLTVL.

The CDR3 coding sequence is TGTGCCAGCAGCTTAGAGGCGGGAGCTGGGGCCAACGTCCTGACTTTC. It codes for CASSLEAGAGANVLTF. V and J are TRBV7-8 and TRBJ2-6; 7 nucleotides match TRBD2. The CDR3 contains 16 residues. The V gene's germline CDR1 is SGHVS and CDR2 FQNEAQ. The V gene end was trimmed by 1 base and the J gene end by 2 bases; junction bases not matched to a gene: 2. Complete variable domain (other parts from reference TRBV7-8 and TRBJ2-6): GAGVSQSPRYKVAKRGQDVALRCDPISGHVSLFWYQQALGQGPEFLTYFQNEAQLDKSGLPSDRFFAERPEGSVSTLKIQRTQQEDSAVYLCASSLEAGAGANVLTFGAGSRLTVL.

The chain uses TRBV12-3 or TRBV12-4 and TRBJ1-4, with no clear D. The CDR3 has 13 amino acids. The V end lost 7 bases, the J end lost 7 bases, and 13 bases lay between the germline ends. This CDR3 is CASTRAGSEKLFF. CDR3 bases: TGTGCCAGCACACGGGCGGGTAGTGAAAAACTGTTTTTT.

The rearrangement uses TRBV12-3 or TRBV12-4 and TRBJ1-2; no reliable D call. The V end lost 2 bases, the J end lost 8 bases, and 6 bases lay between the germline ends. The CDR3 length is 11 residues. CDR3 in amino acids: CASSLSAGYTF. CDR3 in DNA: TGTGCCAGCAGTTTATCCGCGGGCTACACCTTC.

The CDR3 loop is CASSSLLGTEAFF. Written as DNA, the CDR3 is TGTGCCAGCAGCTCCCTCTTGGGGACTGAAGCTTTCTTT. The chain couples TRBV12-3 or TRBV12-4 to TRBJ1-1; D gene unclear. The V end lost 6 bases, the J end lost 5 bases, and 13 bases lay between the germline ends. The CDR3 sequence is 13 residues long.

V is TRBV7-9 and J is TRBJ1-3; D remains ambiguous. Germline loops: CDR1 SEHNR, CDR2 FQNEAQ (reference sequence). The CDR3 length is 16 residues. The V gene lost 4 bases and the J gene lost 4 bases, with 17 bases spanning the gap. CDR3 bases: TGTGCCAGCAGCTCATCGGCCGGGCTATTGGGAAACACCATATATTTT. As protein: CASSSSAGLLGNTIYF. The variable domain in full, with the rest retrieved from reference TRBV7-9 and TRBJ1-3, is DTGVSQNPRHKITKRGQNVTFRCDPISEHNRLYWYRQTLGQGPEFLTYFQNEAQLEKSRLLSDRFSAERPKGSFSTLEIQRTEQGDSAMYLCASSSSAGLLGNTIYFGEGSWLTVV.

The rearrangement uses TRBV7-9 and TRBJ1-2; 10 positions match TRBD1. The CDR3 extends over 14 amino acids. The trim removed 7 bases at V and 8 bases at J, leaving 10 bases unmatched. Germline lookup yields CDR1 SEHNR and CDR2 FQNEAQ (reference sequence). The CDR3 reads CASNLGQGISGYTF. CDR3 nucleotides: TGTGCCAGCAACCTGGGACAGGGGATATCGGGCTACACCTTC.

This clonotype was seen a handful of times. The genes are TRBV16 and TRBJ1-3, with D hard to call. Per the germline V gene, CDR1 is KGHSY and CDR2 is FQNENV. The CDR3 loop spans 16 amino acids. V lost 3 bases and J lost 0, with 12 bases in between. The CDR3 DNA is TGTGCCAGCAGCCAGTCACAGATAGTCTCTGGAAACACCATATATTTT. Residues: CASSQSQIVSGNTIYF.

V usage is TRBV10-3 and J usage is TRBJ2-7, with 7 bases identical to TRBD1. The trim removed 3 bases at V and 0 bases at J, leaving 11 bases unmatched. In germline, CDR1 is ENHRY, CDR2 SYGVKD. The CDR3 covers 17 residues. The DNA of the CDR3 is TGTGCCATCAGTGACGAAGGGACAGATTCTAACTCCTACGAGCAGTACTTC. Its translation: CAISDEGTDSNSYEQYF.

The V gene is TRBV3-1, the J gene TRBJ1-2; D call uncertain. Germline CDR1 and CDR2: LGHDT and YNNKEL (reference sequence). The CDR3 spans 13 residues. The V and J ends lost 5 bases and 6 bases respectively, with 13 bases between them. Here the CDR3 reads CASSDNGRNGYTF. The CDR3 nucleotides read TGTGCCAGCAGCGACAACGGGAGGAATGGCTACACCTTC.

This clonotype came up a few times. The chain recombines TRBV12-3 or TRBV12-4 with TRBJ2-1; 12 bases line up with TRBD2. The CDR3 is made up of 14 amino acids. Germline trimming cut 5 bases from V and 10 bases from J; bases unmatched to any gene: 6. CDR3 amino acids: CASSRLAGELEQFF. The CDR3, as DNA: TGTGCCAGCAGTCGACTAGCGGGAGAGCTAGAGCAGTTCTTC.

This clonotype has just a few counts. The rearrangement joins TRBV5-4 to TRBJ1-6; D gene ambiguous. Trimming took off 0 bases at V and 6 bases at J, with 13 bases between the two ends. The CDR3 runs to 16 residues. Germline CDR1 SGHNT, CDR2 YYREEE (reference sequence). CDR3 bases: TGTGCCAGCAGCTTGGAGGGCGCAGGATCTAATTCACCCCTCCACTTT. Protein sequence: CASSLEGAGSNSPLHF. The whole variable domain, filled in from reference TRBV5-4 and TRBJ1-6, reads ETGVTQSPTHLIKTRGQQVTLRCSSQSGHNTVSWYQQALGQGPQFIFQYYREEENGRGNFPPRFSGLQFPNYSSELNVNALELDDSALYLCASSLEGAGSNSPLHFGNGTRLTVT.

The chain carries TRBV7-2 and TRBJ2-7, with D possibly TRBD1 on 5 matching bases. The CDR3 runs 14 residues. Germline V gene sequence: CDR1 SGHTA, CDR2 FQGNSA. The V end was cut by 5 bases, the J end by 3 bases, with 14 bases between. Written as DNA, the CDR3 is TGTGCCAGCAGCCAAGCGTGGGGCGGCTACGAGCAGTACTTC. Protein: CASSQAWGGYEQYF. Full variable domain (rest looked up from reference TRBV7-2 and TRBJ2-7): GAGVSQSPSNKVTEKGKDVELRCDPISGHTALYWYRQSLGQGLEFLIYFQGNSAPDKSGLPSDRFSAERTGGSVSTLTIQRTQQEDSAVYLCASSQAWGGYEQYFGPGTRLTVT.

The chain has TRBV5-4 and TRBJ1-6, with a possible D match to TRBD1 (5 bases). Germline V gene sequence: CDR1 SGHNT, CDR2 YYREEE (reference sequence). The V end lost 0 bases, the J end lost 6 bases, and 10 bases lay between the germline ends. This CDR3 has 15 residues. The CDR3 loop is CASSLVQGINSPLHF. CDR3 coding DNA: TGTGCCAGCAGCTTGGTGCAGGGAATTAATTCACCCCTCCACTTT.

This chain connects TRBV24-1 to TRBJ2-2, with D possibly matching TRBD1 (6 bases). V gave up 8 bases and J gave up 0 bases, with 12 bases separating them. The CDR3 is made up of 15 amino acids. CDR1 and CDR2 from the germline V gene are KGHDR and SFDVKD. The CDR3 DNA reads TGTGCCACCACATTGGGGGCGGCGAACACCGGGGAGCTGTTTTTT. As protein: CATTLGAANTGELFF.

This clonotype occurred a few times. This chain links TRBV27 with TRBJ2-2; D is possibly TRBD1 (6 bases). Germline loops: CDR1 MNHEY, CDR2 SMNVEV (reference sequence). This CDR3 has 13 amino acids. V lost 5 bases to trimming and J lost 7 bases, with 11 bases between them. The CDR3 loop reads CASSSSGVGELFF. As DNA, the CDR3 is TGTGCCAGCAGTAGCTCAGGGGTCGGGGAGCTGTTTTTT.

The table lists this clonotype with a few counts. V and J are TRBV5-1 and TRBJ2-1; a weak D match, TRBD1 (5 bases). Germline V gene lookup returns CDR1 SGHRS and CDR2 YFSETQ. The V and J ends lost 1 base and 3 bases respectively, with 11 bases between them. The CDR3 totals 15 residues. CDR3 nucleotides: TGCGCCAGCAGCTTGCAGACAGATGACTACAATGAGCAGTTCTTC. Amino acid sequence: CASSLQTDDYNEQFF.

The rearrangement uses TRBV14 and TRBJ2-3; possibly TRBD1 or TRBD2 for D (5 bases each). Germline lookup yields CDR1 SGHDN and CDR2 FVKESK. This CDR3 comprises 15 residues. V was pared by 3 bases and J by 0 bases, with 10 bases between. CDR3: CASSQGDTSTDTQYF. CDR3 DNA sequence: TGTGCCAGCAGCCAGGGGGATACTAGCACAGATACGCAGTATTTT.

The chain combines TRBV12-3 or TRBV12-4 with TRBJ1-1; 7 bases are shared with TRBD1. V was clipped by 6 bases and J by 1 base; unmatched bases: 11. CDR3 length: 16 residues. The CDR3 region has the DNA TGTGCCAGCAGACCTGGGACAGAGAATCCGAACACTGAAGCTTTCTTT. Amino acids: CASRPGTENPNTEAFF.

In DNA, the CDR3 is TGTGCCAGCAGTCATACAGGGGTGGGGACTGAAGCTTTCTTT. This codes for CASSHTGVGTEAFF. V gene TRBV12-3 or TRBV12-4 combines with J gene TRBJ1-1; 7 positions agree with TRBD1. V was clipped by 5 bases and J by 5 bases; unmatched bases: 8. CDR3 size: 14 residues.

This clonotype was counted a few times. This chain uses TRBV5-6 with TRBJ2-5; the match to TRBD2 covers 7 bases. CDR1 SGHDT and CDR2 YYEEEE come from the germline V gene. This CDR3 is 17 amino acids long. V gave up 0 bases and J gave up 0 bases; unmatched junction bases: 8. The chain's CDR3 is CASSLGWGTTYQETQYF. CDR3 sequence (DNA): TGTGCCAGCAGCTTGGGCTGGGGGACTACGTACCAAGAGACCCAGTACTTC.

J is TRBJ2-7 and V is TRBV7-9; 9 bases align to TRBD2. The CDR3 runs 14 residues. J was trimmed by 6 bases and V by 7 bases; bases with no gene match: 10. Germline lookup yields CDR1 SEHNR and CDR2 FQNEAQ (reference sequence). The CDR3 nucleotides read TGTGCCAGCACCCCCCGGCGGGGGGGCCTCGAGCAGTACTTC. It is translated as CASTPRRGGLEQYF. The full variable domain, with the rest looked up from reference TRBV7-9 and TRBJ2-7, is DTGVSQNPRHKITKRGQNVTFRCDPISEHNRLYWYRQTLGQGPEFLTYFQNEAQLEKSRLLSDRFSAERPKGSFSTLEIQRTEQGDSAMYLCASTPRRGGLEQYFGPGTRLTVT.

The chain couples TRBV4-2 to TRBJ2-1, with 8 bases matching TRBD1. Germline CDR1 is LGHNA and CDR2 is YNFKEQ. J gave up 7 bases and V 0 bases, and 14 bases lay outside the gene matches. The length of the CDR3 is 18 residues. The CDR3 DNA is TGTGCCAGCAGCCAAGATATCGCGGCAGGGGGCATGTATAATGAGCAGTTCTTC. Its protein product is CASSQDIAAGGMYNEQFF.

This clonotype was seen only a few times. CDR3 protein: CASSSQRDTEAFF. For the CDR3, the DNA is TGTGCCAGCAGCTCACAGCGGGACACTGAAGCTTTCTTT. The chain carries TRBV7-3 and TRBJ1-1; D unresolved. Germline lookup yields CDR1 SGHTA and CDR2 FQGTGA. V lost 4 bases and J lost 3, with 9 bases in between. The CDR3 spans 13 residues.

This clonotype was seen at least ten times. The chain recombines TRBV7-3 with TRBJ1-1; D ambiguous. Germline CDR1 reads SGHTA; CDR2 reads FQGTGA. This CDR3 has 13 amino acids. Trimming left V 2 bases short and J 1 base short, with 5 bases between. The CDR3 protein is CASSLLGNTEAFF. The CDR3 bases are TGTGCCAGCAGCTTACTCGGGAACACTGAAGCTTTCTTT.

This clonotype was seen at least ten times. The chain couples TRBV3-1 to TRBJ2-7, with no clear D. The germline gives CDR1 LGHDT, CDR2 YNNKEL (reference sequence). The CDR3 spans 12 residues. Trimming removed 1 base at V and 3 bases at J, with 4 bases between. The CDR3 nucleotides are TGTGCCAGCAGCCAAGTGGGCTACGAGCAGTACTTC. Translation gives CASSQVGYEQYF.